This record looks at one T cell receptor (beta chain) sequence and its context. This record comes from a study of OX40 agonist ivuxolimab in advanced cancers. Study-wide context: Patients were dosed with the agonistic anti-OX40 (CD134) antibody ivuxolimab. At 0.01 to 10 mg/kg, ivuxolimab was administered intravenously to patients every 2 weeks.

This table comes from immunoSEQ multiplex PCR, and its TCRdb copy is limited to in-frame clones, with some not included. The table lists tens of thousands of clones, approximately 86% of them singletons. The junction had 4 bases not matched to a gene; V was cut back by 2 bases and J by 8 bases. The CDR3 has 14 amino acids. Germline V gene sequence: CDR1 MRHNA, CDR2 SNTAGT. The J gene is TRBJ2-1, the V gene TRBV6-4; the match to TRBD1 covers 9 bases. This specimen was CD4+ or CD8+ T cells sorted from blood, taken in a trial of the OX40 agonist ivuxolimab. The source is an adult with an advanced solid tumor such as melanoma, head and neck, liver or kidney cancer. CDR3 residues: CASSDGQGSDEQFF. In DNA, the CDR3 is TGTGCCAGCAGTGACGGACAGGGGAGCGATGAGCAGTTCTTC.